Sequencing of this TCR beta chain was carried out in a study of breast tumors, draining lymph nodes, adjacent tissues. The study's findings and limits: Tumor TCR diversity was below lymph nodes but above nontumor tissue. Findings are consistent with lymph node origin and intratumoral expansion of most tumor T cells.

This clonotype was picked up many times. What it binds is not known. TCRdb recomputed calls from the multiplex PCR reads with MiXCR, one row per CDR3 protein. This repertoire shows some 200,000 distinct CDR3 sequences, approximately 31% found once; its top ten account for 4% to 5.5%. Samples came from axillary lymph nodes draining the breast cancer. Sequencing was performed on axillary lymph node tissue. This TCR came from a female donor with breast cancer. Some clones in this sample may be carry-over from other donors' samples.

CDR3 sequence: CASSQGGLKGNTIYF. The DNA of the CDR3 is TGTGCCAGCAGTCAGGGGGGACTGAAGGGAAACACCATATATTTT. The chain employs TRBV28 and TRBJ1-3; 7 nucleotides line up with TRBD1. The CDR3 spans 15 residues. The germline CDR1 and CDR2 sequences are MDHEN and SYDVKM. With V trimmed by 5 bases and J by 4 bases, 8 bases remained unmatched.